This TCR beta chain derives from a study of CD8 T cells in ankylosing spondylitis. Overall study findings and caveats: Blood from ankylosing spondylitis patients appeared to carry a characteristic roughly 8-variant TCR beta motif. Some motif variants had been reported before (in reactive arthritis synovial fluid and blood).

One entry per CDR3 protein results from TCRdb running MiXCR on the 5' RACE reads. The sample shows some 840,000 distinct CDR3 sequences, roughly 10% of them seen only once. Points on this clonotype: Its antigen is not known.

Sequencing was carried out using blood, either unsorted or a sorted T cell fraction (not recorded which). The receptor's source is a male donor with ankylosing spondylitis.

The CDR3 sequence is CASGSGQLVETQYF. In DNA form, the CDR3 reads TGTGCCAGCGGCTCCGGACAGCTGGTCGAGACCCAGTACTTC. The rearrangement uses TRBV5-6 and TRBJ2-5, with D possibly being TRBD1 (6 bases). There are 14 residues in the CDR3. Germline assignment: CDR1 SGHDT and CDR2 YYEEEE. Trimming removed 7 bases at V and 5 bases at J, with 18 bases between.